Following are 25 T cell receptor beta chains from one sample sequenced in a study of blood T cell repertoires in COVID-19. TCRdb's table, derived via immunoSEQ multiplex PCR, lists solely in-frame clones and lacks some. There are under 200,000 clones in the sample; around four fifths occur only once, and roughly 3.5% lies in the top ten. Sequencing was carried out using peripheral blood. All receptors come from a woman of 80 years or more with acute or convalescent COVID-19.

The chain recombines TRBV29-1 with TRBJ1-2; TRBD1 agrees at 9 bases. Unmatched junction bases numbered 4, after V lost 7 bases and J lost 4 bases. This CDR3 has 12 amino acids. Germline loops: CDR1 SQVTM, CDR2 ANQGSEA. In DNA, the CDR3 is TGCAGCGACACAGGGGGCGCCTATGGCTACACCTTC. Encoded protein: CSDTGGAYGYTF. Looking up the rest from reference TRBV29-1 and TRBJ1-2 gives the full variable domain: SAVISQKPSRDICQRGTSLTIQCQVDSQVTMMFWYRQQPGQSLTLIATANQGSEATYESGFVIDKFPISRPNLTFSTLTVSNMSPEDSSIYLCSDTGGAYGYTFGSGTRLTVV.

This clone was observed a handful of times. CDR3 loop: CASSVLAGNYEQYF. For the CDR3, the DNA is TGTGCCAGCAGCGTCCTAGCGGGGAACTACGAGCAGTACTTC. The chain combines TRBV11-1 with TRBJ2-7; TRBD2 matches at 9 bases. Germline V lookup: CDR1 SGHAT, CDR2 FQDESV (reference sequence). This CDR3 spans 14 amino acids. The V segment lost 5 bases and the J segment 3 bases; nucleotides outside the gene matches: 5. The full variable domain, completed using reference TRBV11-1 and TRBJ2-7, is EAEVAQSPRYKITEKSQAVAFWCDPISGHATLYWYRQILGQGPELLVQFQDESVVDDSQLPKDRFSAERLKGVDSTLKIQPAELGDSAMYLCASSVLAGNYEQYFGPGTRLTVT.

The rearrangement links TRBV2 to TRBJ1-5, with D maybe TRBD1 (5 bases). Germline V lookup: CDR1 SNHLY, CDR2 FYNNEI. The CDR3 sequence is 15 residues long. Trimming took off 4 bases at V and 3 bases at J, with 13 bases between the two ends. The CDR3 sequence is CASSVGGDYNQPQHF. DNA of the CDR3: TGTGCCAGCAGTGTTGGGGGGGACTACAATCAGCCCCAGCATTTT. Full variable domain (missing parts from reference TRBV2 and TRBJ1-5): EPEVTQTPSHQVTQMGQEVILRCVPISNHLYFYWYRQILGQKVEFLVSFYNNEISEKSEIFDDQFSVERPDGSNFTLKIRSTKLEDSAMYFCASSVGGDYNQPQHFGDGTRLSIL.

J is TRBJ2-1 and V is TRBV2; 8 bases are a match to TRBD1. Germline V lookup: CDR1 SNHLY, CDR2 FYNNEI. This CDR3 contains 14 residues. After removal of 4 bases from V and 5 bases from J, the junction contained 4 bases not matched to a gene. The CDR3 reads CASSAQGADNEQFF. The CDR3 DNA sequence: TGTGCCAGCAGTGCCCAGGGGGCGGACAATGAGCAGTTCTTC.

This chain joins TRBV6-1 and TRBJ2-7; D possibly corresponds to TRBD1 (5 bases). The CDR3 runs 15 residues. Trimming shortened V by 2 bases and J by 2 bases, and 13 bases separated the two germline ends. Looked up from germline, CDR1 is MNHNS and CDR2 is SASEGT. CDR3 in DNA: TGTGCCAGCAGTGAACGGCACAGGTCTACCTACGAGCAGTACTTC. Protein product: CASSERHRSTYEQYF.

The rearrangement uses TRBV5-5 and TRBJ2-7; a possible D gene is TRBD2 (5 bases). The CDR3 sequence is 15 residues long. From germline, CDR1 is SGHKS and CDR2 YYEKEE (reference sequence). The ends were cut back, 2 bases at V and 1 base at J, with 13 bases in the middle. This chain's CDR3 is CASSFLALASYEQYF. The CDR3 DNA follows: TGTGCCAGCAGCTTTTTGGCGCTAGCATCCTACGAGCAGTACTTC.

The rearrangement joins TRBV18 to TRBJ1-3; D is possibly TRBD1 (6 bases). Trimming cost V 5 bases and J 4 bases, with 18 bases left between them. CDR1 is KGHSH and CDR2 is LQKENI in the germline V gene. This CDR3 spans 16 amino acids. CDR3 protein: CASSTTGSSVGNTIYF. The CDR3 coding sequence is TGTGCCAGCTCAACGACAGGTTCCTCCGTGGGAAACACCATATATTTT.

This clone was detected only a few times. The chain links TRBV4-2 to TRBJ2-7, with TRBD1 matching over 9 bases. Per the germline V gene, CDR1 is LGHNA and CDR2 is YNFKEQ. The CDR3 length is 14 residues. The V gene end was trimmed by 4 bases and the J gene end by 5 bases; junction bases not matched to a gene: 6. The CDR3 sequence: CASSRGQGDDEQYF. CDR3 bases: TGTGCCAGCAGCCGGGGACAGGGAGATGACGAGCAGTACTTC.

The chain recombines TRBV6-4 with TRBJ2-1, with 8 bases aligning to TRBD2. Germline assignment: CDR1 MRHNA and CDR2 SNTAGT. The CDR3 consists of 18 residues. The J segment lost 0 bases and the V segment lost 8 bases, leaving 15 bases of the junction unmatched. CDR3 amino acids: CASRPPRGGPSSYNEQFF. In DNA, the CDR3 is TGTGCCAGCCGTCCCCCCCGGGGGGGCCCCAGCTCCTACAATGAGCAGTTCTTC.

As for this clone: In the same sample, other DNA sequences code for this CDR3. CDR3 nucleotide sequence: TGTGCCAGCTCACCACCGGGGCTAGCGGGGGGCAATGAGCAGTTCTTC. Translation gives CASSPPGLAGGNEQFF. The rearrangement uses TRBV18 and TRBJ2-1, with TRBD2 matching over 11 bases. V gave up 0 bases and J gave up 6 bases; unmatched junction bases: 4. This CDR3 has 16 amino acids. Germline assignment: CDR1 KGHSH and CDR2 LQKENI. Together with reference TRBV18 and TRBJ2-1, the CDR3 gives the full variable domain: NAGVMQNPRHLVRRRGQEARLRCSPMKGHSHVYWYRQLPEEGLKFMVYLQKENIIDESGMPKERFSAEFPKEGPSILRIQQVVRGDSAAYFCASSPPGLAGGNEQFFGPGTRLTVL.

The CDR3 region has the DNA TGCGCCAGCAGCGGAGGGGGCAGCACAGATACGCAGTATTTT. It yields the protein CASSGGGSTDTQYF. V is TRBV4-1 and J is TRBJ2-3; TRBD1 is a possible D gene (7 bases). Germline CDR1 and CDR2: MGHRA and YSYEKL. The CDR3 consists of 14 residues. V dropped 5 bases and J dropped 0 bases, with 9 bases sitting between them.

The table lists this clone with a few counts. This chain links TRBV5-8 with TRBJ1-6, with unresolved D. This CDR3 has 13 residues. Germline V lookup: CDR1 SGHTS, CDR2 YDEGEE. The ends were cut back, 2 bases at V and 9 bases at J, with 9 bases in the middle. The CDR3 coding sequence is TGTGCCAGCAGCTTTCCCGGGAGTTCACCCCTCCACTTT. Translating it yields CASSFPGSSPLHF.

Many counts were recorded for this clone. The chain combines TRBV4-2 with TRBJ1-6; 7 bases agree with TRBD1. The CDR3 extends over 15 amino acids. Germline V gives CDR1 LGHNA, CDR2 YNFKEQ. V was clipped by 2 bases and J by 5 bases; unmatched bases: 3. The CDR3 loop reads CASSQYRGDNSPLHF. Written as DNA, the CDR3 is TGTGCCAGCAGCCAATACAGGGGAGATAATTCACCCCTCCACTTT.

The chain combines TRBV5-4 with TRBJ2-3; 9 nucleotides align to TRBD2. Germline-derived CDR1 and CDR2 are SGHNT and YYREEE (reference sequence). J lost 2 bases, V lost 1 base, and 11 bases had no gene match. This CDR3 has 18 amino acids. The DNA of the CDR3 is TGTGCCAGCAGCTTGCCCCTGCCTTTAGCGGGAGTCACAGATACGCAGTATTTT. Translating it yields CASSLPLPLAGVTDTQYF.

The chain combines TRBV5-4 with TRBJ1-4, with 7 bases fitting TRBD1. J gave up 12 bases and V 0 bases, and 5 bases lay outside the gene matches. The CDR3 loop spans 13 amino acids. The germline CDR1 and CDR2 sequences are SGHNT and YYREEE (reference sequence). The DNA of the CDR3 is TGTGCCAGCAGCTTGGAAGATCAGGGGGAACTGTTTTTT. Its protein product is CASSLEDQGELFF.

The CDR3 protein is CASSQVPVVQYF. CDR3 bases: TGTGCCAGCAGCCAAGTCCCGGTCGTGCAGTACTTC. V usage is TRBV3-1 (or the pseudogene TRBV3-2) and J usage is TRBJ2-7; D ambiguous. V dropped 1 base and J dropped 9 bases, with 10 bases sitting between them. Germline V gene data show CDR1 as LGHDT and CDR2 as YNNKEL (reference sequence). The CDR3 extends over 12 amino acids.

The chain couples TRBV21-1 to TRBJ1-1; TRBD1 is the table's D call and was not checked against the DNA. TRBV21-1 is a known pseudogene. The CDR3 covers 12 residues. The CDR3 reads CASSNFRQGAFF. DNA for the CDR3: TGTGCCAGCAGCAACTTCCGACAGGGAGCTTTCTTT.

The chain uses TRBV6-5 and TRBJ2-3, with D unresolved. CDR3 length: 14 amino acids. Trimming removed 5 bases at V and 5 bases at J, with 14 bases between. Germline V gene lookup returns CDR1 MNHEY and CDR2 SVGAGI. The CDR3 bases are TGTGCCAGCAGTCAGCTGCGAGGTCAAGATACGCAGTATTTT. It specifies CASSQLRGQDTQYF.

The rearrangement links TRBV2 to TRBJ2-7; 11 nucleotides line up with TRBD1. The CDR3 is 15 amino acids. In germline, CDR1 is SNHLY, CDR2 FYNNEI. V lost 2 bases to trimming and J lost 2 bases; unmatched junction nucleotides: 2. The CDR3 DNA reads as TGTGCCAGCAGTGAATGGGGACAGGGGGCCTACGAGCAGTACTTC. Translating it yields CASSEWGQGAYEQYF.

V usage is TRBV19 and J usage is TRBJ2-7; TRBD2 matches at 8 bases. Germline V CDR1 and CDR2: LNHDA, SQIVND (reference sequence). The CDR3 spans 15 residues. The V segment lost 3 bases and the J segment 2 bases; nucleotides outside the gene matches: 6. The CDR3 loop reads CASSILAGGTYEQYF. CDR3 nucleotides: TGTGCCAGTAGTATTCTTGCGGGAGGTACCTACGAGCAGTACTTC.

This clone was recorded a few times. In DNA, the CDR3 is TGTGCCACCAGTGACGGGAGAGGCAATGAGCAGTTCTTC. It codes for CATSDGRGNEQFF. J is TRBJ2-1 and V is TRBV24-1, with D perhaps TRBD2 (6 bases). Trimming removed 4 bases at V and 6 bases at J, with 9 bases between. The CDR3 has 13 amino acids. Germline CDR1 KGHDR, CDR2 SFDVKD.

This chain links TRBV7-9 with TRBJ2-5; 12 bases match TRBD2. This CDR3 comprises 14 residues. Trimming removed 6 bases from V and 4 bases from J; junction bases left unmatched: 3. CDR1 is SEHNR, CDR2 FQNEAQ, per germline (reference sequence). The CDR3 sequence: CASSLLAGGETQYF. The CDR3 DNA is TGTGCCAGCAGTTTACTAGCGGGAGGAGAGACCCAGTACTTC.

About this clone: In the same sample, other DNA sequences code for this CDR3. The V gene is TRBV30, the J gene TRBJ1-1; 9 positions match TRBD1. The germline V gene has CDR1 GTSNPN and CDR2 SVGIG (reference sequence). After removal of 2 bases from V and 4 bases from J, the junction contained 5 bases not matched to a gene. The CDR3 runs to 14 residues. The CDR3 region is CAWSSGTGSTEAFF. CDR3 coding DNA: TGTGCCTGGAGTTCCGGGACAGGGAGCACTGAAGCTTTCTTT.

This clone was detected only a few times. Other DNA sequences within the sample encode an identical CDR3. The chain employs TRBV3-1 (or the pseudogene TRBV3-2) and TRBJ1-2; D remains ambiguous. V was shortened by 4 bases and J by 4 bases, with 7 bases between the two germline ends. Per the germline V gene, CDR1 is LGHDT and CDR2 is YNNKEL (reference sequence). This CDR3 has 12 residues. The CDR3 is CASSPGGYGYTF. CDR3 nucleotides: TGTGCCAGCAGCCCCGGAGGCTATGGCTACACCTTC.

This chain links TRBV6-1 with TRBJ2-5; 13 bases line up with TRBD2. Per germline, CDR1 MNHNS and CDR2 SASEGT. The V gene end was trimmed by 5 bases and the J gene end by 3 bases; junction bases not matched to a gene: 6. CDR3 length: 16 residues. DNA for the CDR3: TGTGCCAGCAGTCAAGGACTAGCGGGGGTGAAAGAGACCCAGTACTTC. It is translated as CASSQGLAGVKETQYF.